Below, 23 T cell receptor beta chains from the same sample are listed, as sequenced in a study of T cell responses to AZD1222 COVID-19 vaccine. Here immunoSEQ multiplex PCR was the method, and the copy in TCRdb shows in-frame clones only, minus some. This table holds 75,000 to 100,000 clones, around 86% found once. The input for sequencing was peripheral blood, taken on day 0 of AZD1222 vaccination. These receptors were collected from an adult in good health.

The genes are TRBV27 and TRBJ1-1, with 7 bases lining up with TRBD1. The CDR3 length is 14 residues. The V gene's germline CDR1 is MNHEY and CDR2 SMNVEV (reference sequence). Trimming took 3 bases from V and 5 from J; bases not matched to a gene: 6. DNA of the CDR3: TGTGCCAGCAGTTTGTTCCAGGGGGGGACTGAAGCTTTCTTT. Amino acid sequence: CASSLFQGGTEAFF.

The chain recombines TRBV7-2 with TRBJ1-5; a possible D gene is TRBD1 (5 bases). Trimming stripped 8 bases from V and 6 bases from J, with 8 bases between. Germline lookup yields CDR1 SGHTA and CDR2 FQGNSA. The length of the CDR3 is 11 residues. CDR3 coding DNA: TGTGCCAGCGGGGGAACTCAGCCCCAGCATTTT. This gives the protein CASGGTQPQHF.

The J gene is TRBJ1-6, the V gene TRBV2; D gene unclear. CDR1 and CDR2 (germline): SNHLY, FYNNEI. V was cut by 1 base and J by 12 bases, with 13 bases left in between. The CDR3 is 14 residues long. The chain's CDR3 is CASSEDVLGGPLHF. CDR3 nucleotides: TGTGCCAGCAGTGAAGACGTTCTCGGAGGACCCCTCCACTTT.

This chain uses TRBV11-2 with TRBJ2-7; D ambiguous. The CDR3 runs to 11 residues. Trimming took off 4 bases at V and 0 bases at J, with 1 base between the two ends. CDR1 is SGHAT and CDR2 is FQNNGV in the germline V gene. CDR3 nucleotides: TGTGCCAGCAGCTACTCCTACGAGCAGTACTTC. Protein sequence: CASSYSYEQYF.

The genes are TRBV12-3 or TRBV12-4 and TRBJ1-1; 7 bases agree with TRBD1. This CDR3 is 13 amino acids long. V lost 4 bases to trimming and J lost 7 bases; unmatched junction nucleotides: 6. CDR3 DNA sequence: TGTGCCAGCAGTTCCCACAGGGGTGATGAAGCTTTCTTT. Amino acids: CASSSHRGDEAFF.

The CDR3, as DNA: TGTGCCATCAAGCGGCAGGGGGACAATGAGCAGTTCTTC. Protein: CAIKRQGDNEQFF. The V gene is TRBV10-3, the J gene TRBJ2-1; 7 bases agree with TRBD1. Germline V gene sequence: CDR1 ENHRY, CDR2 SYGVKD. The V segment lost 7 bases and the J segment 5 bases; nucleotides outside the gene matches: 5. There are 13 residues in the CDR3.

V and J are TRBV30 and TRBJ1-2, with 10 bases fitting TRBD1. The CDR3 is 13 amino acids. CDR1 GTSNPN and CDR2 SVGIG come from the germline V gene (reference sequence). Trimming cost V 8 bases and J 7 bases; bases outside gene matches: 10. The CDR3 DNA is TGTGCCGGGACCCGGGACAGGGGAGTTGGCTACACCTTC. Its protein product is CAGTRDRGVGYTF.

The chain carries TRBV3-1 (or the pseudogene TRBV3-2) and TRBJ2-2, with 7 bases matching TRBD2. The germline V gene has CDR1 LGHDT and CDR2 YNNKEL (reference sequence). J gave up 6 bases and V 5 bases, and 9 bases lay outside the gene matches. The CDR3 runs 15 residues. The CDR3 DNA follows: TGTGCCAGCAGCGAGGGCGGGAGAAGGGCCGGGGAGCTGTTTTTT. Residues: CASSEGGRRAGELFF.

The chain uses TRBV7-6 and TRBJ2-2, with D unclear. In germline, CDR1 is SGHVS, CDR2 FNYEAQ. V was pared by 2 bases and J by 0 bases, with 10 bases between. The CDR3 has 16 residues. CDR3 loop: CASSLNIDPNTGELFF. CDR3 bases: TGTGCCAGCAGCTTAAATATCGACCCGAACACCGGGGAGCTGTTTTTT.

J is TRBJ1-1 and V is TRBV5-1; D not resolved. The germline V gene encodes CDR1 SGHRS and CDR2 YFSETQ. CDR3 length: 14 residues. Trimming took off 3 bases at V and 0 bases at J, with 9 bases between the two ends. CDR3 residues: CASSSFHLNTEAFF. CDR3 bases: TGCGCCAGCAGCTCTTTCCACCTGAACACTGAAGCTTTCTTT.

V usage is TRBV15 and J usage is TRBJ2-2; a weak D match, TRBD1 (5 bases). CDR1 LNHNV and CDR2 YYDKDF come from the germline V gene (reference sequence). Trimming removed 5 bases at V and 6 bases at J, with 16 bases between. The CDR3 runs 15 residues. CDR3 coding DNA: TGTGCCACCAGCTTCCCTCCCCCAGGGCCCGGGGAGCTGTTTTTT. The encoded protein is CATSFPPPGPGELFF.

This chain connects TRBV4-1 to TRBJ2-2; D unresolved. V dropped 4 bases and J dropped 0 bases, with 18 bases sitting between them. This CDR3 is 18 amino acids long. Germline CDR1 reads MGHRA; CDR2 reads YSYEKL. CDR3 region: CASSREVGGSANTGELFF. The DNA of the CDR3 is TGCGCCAGCAGCCGAGAAGTGGGTGGCTCGGCGAACACCGGGGAGCTGTTTTTT.

The rearrangement uses TRBV5-6 and TRBJ2-7; 10 bases fit TRBD2. The CDR3 is made up of 15 amino acids. Germline V gene lookup returns CDR1 SGHDT and CDR2 YYEEEE. Trimming at V came to 4 bases and at J to 5 bases, leaving 9 bases not matched to a gene. Written as DNA, the CDR3 is TGTGCCAGCAGCCCATCGGGACTAGCGCTTCACGAGCAGTACTTC. Protein sequence: CASSPSGLALHEQYF.

The rearrangement links TRBV5-1 to TRBJ2-3, with a possible D match to TRBD2 (6 bases). The length of the CDR3 is 14 residues. Germline V lookup: CDR1 SGHRS, CDR2 YFSETQ. Trimming removed 7 bases from V and 3 bases from J, with 15 bases in between. CDR3 in amino acids: CASRPGLPTDTQYF. DNA for the CDR3: TGCGCCAGCCGACCGGGACTCCCGACAGATACGCAGTATTTT. Looking up the rest from reference TRBV5-1 and TRBJ2-3 gives the full variable domain: KAGVTQTPRYLIKTRGQQVTLSCSPISGHRSVSWYQQTPGQGLQFLFEYFSETQRNKGNFPGRFSGRQFSNSRSEMNVSTLELGDSALYLCASRPGLPTDTQYFGPGTRLTVL.

V is TRBV10-1 and J is TRBJ1-1, with D perhaps TRBD1 (5 bases). V was cut by 0 bases and J by 4 bases, with 18 bases left in between. The CDR3 spans 17 residues. CDR1 is WNHNN and CDR2 is SYGVQD in the germline V gene (reference sequence). For the CDR3, the DNA is TGCGCCAGCAGTGAGTCGACTCTGGAGGGGCTGGGCACTGAAGCTTTCTTT. Protein sequence: CASSESTLEGLGTEAFF.

V and J are TRBV27 and TRBJ2-7, with 7 bases identical to TRBD1. V dropped 6 bases and J dropped 1; count of bases not matched to a gene: 6. The CDR3 consists of 14 residues. Germline V lookup: CDR1 MNHEY, CDR2 SMNVEV (reference sequence). CDR3 sequence (DNA): TGTGCCAGCAGGGATAGACAGGGTTCCTACGAGCAGTACTTC. It specifies CASRDRQGSYEQYF.

In this sample, this clone turned up once. The gene calls are TRBV7-2 and TRBJ2-7; 7 nucleotides match TRBD1. Trimming removed 5 bases from V and 4 bases from J; junction bases left unmatched: 5. Germline CDR1 reads SGHTA; CDR2 reads FQGNSA. The CDR3 runs 13 residues. CDR3 in DNA: TGTGCCAGCAGCCGTAAGACAGGGTACGAGCAGTACTTC. Encoded protein: CASSRKTGYEQYF. The full variable domain, completed using reference TRBV7-2 and TRBJ2-7, is GAGVSQSPSNKVTEKGKDVELRCDPISGHTALYWYRQSLGQGLEFLIYFQGNSAPDKSGLPSDRFSAERTGGSVSTLTIQRTQQEDSAVYLCASSRKTGYEQYFGPGTRLTVT.

V gene TRBV12-5 combines with J gene TRBJ2-7; TRBD1 matches at 8 bases. V was pared by 1 base and J by 5 bases, with 4 bases of the junction left unmatched. The length of the CDR3 is 14 residues. Germline CDR1 is LGHNT and CDR2 is FRNRAP. The CDR3 spells CASGLATGVDEQYF. The CDR3 nucleotides are TGTGCTAGTGGTTTGGCGACAGGGGTAGACGAGCAGTACTTC.

V is TRBV2 and J is TRBJ2-1; tentative D call: TRBD1 (5 bases). V was clipped by 0 bases and J by 3 bases, with 12 bases between them. The germline CDR1 and CDR2 sequences are SNHLY and FYNNEI. This CDR3 is 16 amino acids long. The CDR3 is CASSEAKGIYYNEQFF. The CDR3 coding sequence is TGTGCCAGCAGTGAAGCGAAGGGGATCTACTACAATGAGCAGTTCTTC.

The chain uses TRBV7-2 and TRBJ1-1, with D maybe TRBD1 (6 bases). Germline V CDR1 and CDR2: SGHTA, FQGNSA. CDR3 length equals 14 residues. V was cut by 6 bases and J by 4 bases, with 15 bases left in between. CDR3 nucleotide sequence: TGTGCCAGCAGGAACAGGGTCGGGATCACTGAAGCTTTCTTT. It codes for CASRNRVGITEAFF.

This clone is a singleton in its sample. This chain uses TRBV7-9 with TRBJ1-1; TRBD1 matches 7 bases. V was clipped by 5 bases and J by 1 base; unmatched bases: 13. Looked up from germline, CDR1 is SEHNR and CDR2 is FQNEAQ (reference sequence). This CDR3 has 17 residues. CDR3 protein: CASSQMGGTVSNTEAFF. Written as DNA, the CDR3 is TGTGCCAGCAGCCAAATGGGGGGGACAGTTTCGAACACTGAAGCTTTCTTT.

A single count supports this clone. J is TRBJ1-6 and V is TRBV15; D remains ambiguous. The V gene lost 1 base and the J gene lost 7 bases, with 5 bases spanning the gap. Germline CDR1 and CDR2: LNHNV and YYDKDF (reference sequence). This CDR3 has 13 amino acids. CDR3 nucleotide sequence: TGTGCCACCAGCAGAGGAGGAAATTCACCCCTCCACTTT. Its translation is CATSRGGNSPLHF.

The chain couples TRBV12-5 to TRBJ2-1; possible D gene TRBD2, 6 bases. CDR3 length: 20 residues. V shed 1 base and J shed 2 bases, with 24 bases lying between them. Looked up from germline, CDR1 is LGHNT and CDR2 is FRNRAP. The CDR3 is CASGLGWGAWGEVTYNEQFF. For the CDR3, the DNA is TGTGCTAGTGGTTTGGGTTGGGGTGCGTGGGGGGAAGTAACCTACAATGAGCAGTTCTTC.